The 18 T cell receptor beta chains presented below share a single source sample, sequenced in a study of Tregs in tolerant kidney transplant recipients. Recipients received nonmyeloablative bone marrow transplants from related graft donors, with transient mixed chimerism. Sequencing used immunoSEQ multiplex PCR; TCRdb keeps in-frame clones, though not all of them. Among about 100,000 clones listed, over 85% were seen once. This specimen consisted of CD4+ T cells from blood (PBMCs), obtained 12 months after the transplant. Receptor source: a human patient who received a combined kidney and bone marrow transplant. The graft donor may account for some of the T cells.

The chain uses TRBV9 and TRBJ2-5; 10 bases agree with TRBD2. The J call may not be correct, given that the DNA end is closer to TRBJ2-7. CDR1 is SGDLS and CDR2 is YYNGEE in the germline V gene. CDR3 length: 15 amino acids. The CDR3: CASSAGLADTYEQYF. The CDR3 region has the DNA TGTGCCAGCAGCGCCGGACTAGCGGATACCTACGAGCAGTACTTC.

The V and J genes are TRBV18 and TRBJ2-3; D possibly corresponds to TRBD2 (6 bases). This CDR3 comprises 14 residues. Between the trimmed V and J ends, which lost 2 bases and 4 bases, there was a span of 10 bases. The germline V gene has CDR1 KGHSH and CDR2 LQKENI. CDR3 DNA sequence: TGTGCCAGCTCACCAACGGGAGTCCCAGATACGCAGTATTTT. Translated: CASSPTGVPDTQYF.

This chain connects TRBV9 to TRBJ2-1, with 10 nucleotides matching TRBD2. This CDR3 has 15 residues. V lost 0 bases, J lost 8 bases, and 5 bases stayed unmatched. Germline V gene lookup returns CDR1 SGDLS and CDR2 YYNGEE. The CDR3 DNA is TGTGCCAGCAGCGTAGGCACTAGCGGGACCTATGAGCAGTTCTTC. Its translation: CASSVGTSGTYEQFF.

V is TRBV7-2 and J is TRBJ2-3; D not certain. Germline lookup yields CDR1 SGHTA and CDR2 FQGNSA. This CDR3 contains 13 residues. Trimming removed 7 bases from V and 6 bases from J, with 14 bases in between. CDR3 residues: CASNQLAHDTQYF. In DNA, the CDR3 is TGTGCCAGCAACCAGTTGGCCCACGATACGCAGTATTTT. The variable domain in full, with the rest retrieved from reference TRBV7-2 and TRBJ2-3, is GAGVSQSPSNKVTEKGKDVELRCDPISGHTALYWYRQSLGQGLEFLIYFQGNSAPDKSGLPSDRFSAERTGGSVSTLTIQRTQQEDSAVYLCASNQLAHDTQYFGPGTRLTVL.

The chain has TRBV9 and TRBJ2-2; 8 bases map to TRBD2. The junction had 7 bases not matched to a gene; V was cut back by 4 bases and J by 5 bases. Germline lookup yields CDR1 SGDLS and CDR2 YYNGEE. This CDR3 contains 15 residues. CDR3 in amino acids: CASSSGLAETGELFF. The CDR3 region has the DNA TGTGCCAGCAGCTCAGGACTAGCCGAAACCGGGGAGCTGTTTTTT.

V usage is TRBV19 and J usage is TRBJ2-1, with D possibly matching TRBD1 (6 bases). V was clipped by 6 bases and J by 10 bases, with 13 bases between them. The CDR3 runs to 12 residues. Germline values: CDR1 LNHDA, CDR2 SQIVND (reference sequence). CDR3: CASSRDTKEQFF. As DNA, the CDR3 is TGTGCCAGTAGCCGGGACACAAAGGAGCAGTTCTTC.

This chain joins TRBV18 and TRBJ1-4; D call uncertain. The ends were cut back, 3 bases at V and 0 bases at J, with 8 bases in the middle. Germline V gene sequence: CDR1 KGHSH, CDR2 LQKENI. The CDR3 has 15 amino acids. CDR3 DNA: TGTGCCAGCTCACCCCGGAGGGCAACTAATGAAAAACTGTTTTTT. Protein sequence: CASSPRRATNEKLFF. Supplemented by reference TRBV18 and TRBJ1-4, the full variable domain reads NAGVMQNPRHLVRRRGQEARLRCSPMKGHSHVYWYRQLPEEGLKFMVYLQKENIIDESGMPKERFSAEFPKEGPSILRIQQVVRGDSAAYFCASSPRRATNEKLFFGSGTQLSVL.

The CDR3 loop reads CASSQELTGTGELFF. The CDR3, as DNA: TGTGCCAGCAGCCAAGAATTGACGGGGACCGGGGAGCTGTTTTTT. The rearrangement joins TRBV4-2 to TRBJ2-2, with TRBD2 as a possible D gene (5 bases). Trimming shortened V by 0 bases and J by 5 bases, and 10 bases separated the two germline ends. Per germline, CDR1 LGHNA and CDR2 YNFKEQ. This CDR3 has 15 amino acids.

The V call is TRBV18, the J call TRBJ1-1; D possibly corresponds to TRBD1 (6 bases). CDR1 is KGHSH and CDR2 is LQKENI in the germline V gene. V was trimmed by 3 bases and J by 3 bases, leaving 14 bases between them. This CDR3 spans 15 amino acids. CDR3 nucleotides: TGTGCCAGCTCACCTTCCGGGACACGATACACTGAAGCTTTCTTT. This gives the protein CASSPSGTRYTEAFF.

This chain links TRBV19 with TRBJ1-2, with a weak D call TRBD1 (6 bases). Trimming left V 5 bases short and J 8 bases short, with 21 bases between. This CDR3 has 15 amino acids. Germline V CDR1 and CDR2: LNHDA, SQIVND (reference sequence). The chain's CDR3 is CASSAGTMSGQGYTF. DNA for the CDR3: TGTGCCAGTAGTGCCGGGACAATGAGTGGACAGGGCTACACCTTC.

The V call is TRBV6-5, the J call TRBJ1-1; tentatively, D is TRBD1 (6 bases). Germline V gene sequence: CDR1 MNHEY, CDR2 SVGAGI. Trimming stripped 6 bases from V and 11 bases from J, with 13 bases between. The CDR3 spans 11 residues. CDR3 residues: CASSRYRDAFF. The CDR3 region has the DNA TGTGCCAGCAGCCGATACAGGGATGCTTTCTTT.

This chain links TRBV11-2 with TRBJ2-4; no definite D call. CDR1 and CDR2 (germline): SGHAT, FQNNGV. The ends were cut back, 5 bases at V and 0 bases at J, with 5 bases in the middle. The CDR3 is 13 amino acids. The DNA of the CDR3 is TGTGCCAGCAGCACTCGAGCCAAAAACATTCAGTACTTC. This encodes CASSTRAKNIQYF.

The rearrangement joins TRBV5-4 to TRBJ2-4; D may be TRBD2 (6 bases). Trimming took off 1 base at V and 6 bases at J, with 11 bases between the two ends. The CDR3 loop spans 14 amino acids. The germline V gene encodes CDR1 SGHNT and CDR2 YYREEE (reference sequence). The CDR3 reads CASSLPGVRNIQYF. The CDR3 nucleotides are TGTGCCAGCAGCTTGCCGGGGGTGAGAAACATTCAGTACTTC.

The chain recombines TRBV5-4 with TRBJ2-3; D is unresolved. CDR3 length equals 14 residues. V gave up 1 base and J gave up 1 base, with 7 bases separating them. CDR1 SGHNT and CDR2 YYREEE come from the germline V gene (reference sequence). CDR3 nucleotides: TGTGCCAGCAGCTTGACCTCGGGCACAGATACGCAGTATTTT. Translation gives CASSLTSGTDTQYF.

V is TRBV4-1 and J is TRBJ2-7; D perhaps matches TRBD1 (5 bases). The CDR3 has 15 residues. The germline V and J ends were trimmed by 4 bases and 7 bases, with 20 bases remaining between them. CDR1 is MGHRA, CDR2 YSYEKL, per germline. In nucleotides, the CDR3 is TGCGCCAGCAGCCCAGAGGACCTACAGGAACGGGAGCAGTACTTC. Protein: CASSPEDLQEREQYF.

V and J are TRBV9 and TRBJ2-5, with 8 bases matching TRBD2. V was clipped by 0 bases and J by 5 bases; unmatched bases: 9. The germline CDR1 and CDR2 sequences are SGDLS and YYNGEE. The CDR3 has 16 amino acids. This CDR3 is CASSVVSGGPYETQYF. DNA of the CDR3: TGTGCCAGCAGCGTAGTGTCGGGGGGGCCTTACGAGACCCAGTACTTC.

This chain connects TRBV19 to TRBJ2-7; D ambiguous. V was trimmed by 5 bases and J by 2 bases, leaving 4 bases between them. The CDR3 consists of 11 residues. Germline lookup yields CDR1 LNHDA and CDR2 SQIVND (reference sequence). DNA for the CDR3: TGTGCCAGTAGTTCCGCCTACGAGCAGTACTTC. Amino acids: CASSSAYEQYF.

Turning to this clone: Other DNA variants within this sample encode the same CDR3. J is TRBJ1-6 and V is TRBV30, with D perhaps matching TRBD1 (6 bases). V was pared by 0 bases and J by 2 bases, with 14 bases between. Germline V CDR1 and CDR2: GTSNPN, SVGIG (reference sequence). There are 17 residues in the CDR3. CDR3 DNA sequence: TGTGCCTGGAGTGTCCAGGGAAGGGGGACCTATAATTCACCCCTCCACTTT. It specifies CAWSVQGRGTYNSPLHF.